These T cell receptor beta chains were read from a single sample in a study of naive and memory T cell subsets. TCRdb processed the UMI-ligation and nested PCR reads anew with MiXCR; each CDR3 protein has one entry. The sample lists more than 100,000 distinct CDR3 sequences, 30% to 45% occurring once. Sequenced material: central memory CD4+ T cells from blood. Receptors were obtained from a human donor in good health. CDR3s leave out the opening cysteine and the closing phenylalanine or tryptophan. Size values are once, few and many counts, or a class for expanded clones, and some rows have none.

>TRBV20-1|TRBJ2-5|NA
SAQPPDRGFGQETQY
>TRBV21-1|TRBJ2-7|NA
ASRRTGTRKSEQY
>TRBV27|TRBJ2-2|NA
ASTLQGNINTGELF
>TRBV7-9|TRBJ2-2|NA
ASSSWTSGRAGELF
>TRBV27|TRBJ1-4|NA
ASSPMVGRALGTNEKLF
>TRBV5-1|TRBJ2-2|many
ASSEGAGAGELF
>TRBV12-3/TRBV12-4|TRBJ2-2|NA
ASVERSNTGELF
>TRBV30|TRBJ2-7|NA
AWSHKTSYREQY
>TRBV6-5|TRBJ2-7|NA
ASMAGVSSYEQY
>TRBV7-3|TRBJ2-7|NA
ASSLTGQGRYEQY
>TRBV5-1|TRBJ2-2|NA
ASSLAYRENTGELF
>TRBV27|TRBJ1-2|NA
ASPNVGSPYGYT
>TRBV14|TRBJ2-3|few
ASSQDIPDTQY
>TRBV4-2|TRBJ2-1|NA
ASSRSGTGGLDEQF
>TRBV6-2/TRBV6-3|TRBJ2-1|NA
ASSSPVMGGSYNEQF
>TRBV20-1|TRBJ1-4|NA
SARAQGVYEKLF
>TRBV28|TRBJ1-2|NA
ASRRSGYT
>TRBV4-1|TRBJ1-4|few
ASSQAWGQALF
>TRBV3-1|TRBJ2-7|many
ASSQDASGHYEQY
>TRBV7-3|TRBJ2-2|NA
ASSPRVNGELF
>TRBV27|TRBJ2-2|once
ASSLRARTNTGELF
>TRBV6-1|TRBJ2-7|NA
ASSERGAIEQY
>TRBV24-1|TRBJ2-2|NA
ATRPTPGTGGTGELF
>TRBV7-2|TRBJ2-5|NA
ASSPQGYQETQY
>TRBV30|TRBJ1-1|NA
ARDRGGTEAF
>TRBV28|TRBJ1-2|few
ASSLVEMSGYT
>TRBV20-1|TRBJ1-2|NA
SAPNPTGRYGYT
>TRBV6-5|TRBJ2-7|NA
ASRDRVLAGGPHEQY
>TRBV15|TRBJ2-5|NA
ATSRGGTQETQY
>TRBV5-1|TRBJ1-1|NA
ASSLEATMNTEAF
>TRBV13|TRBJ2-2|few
ASSRGQTNTGELF